Following are 19 T cell receptor beta chains from one sample sequenced in a study of radiotherapy plus CTLA-4 blockade in lung cancer. TCRdb's table, derived via immunoSEQ multiplex PCR, lists solely in-frame clones and lacks some. The sample shows about 27,000 clones, around 70% of them seen only once. This specimen was peripheral blood, taken from a patient treated with radiotherapy plus ipilimumab. Receptor source: a human donor with non-small cell lung cancer who had stable disease on radiotherapy plus ipilimumab.

Within the sample, this clone is medium-sized. The DNA for the CDR3 is TGTGCCAGCTCACCCCTTTTGTACAATGAGCAGTTCTTC. Encoded protein: CASSPLLYNEQFF. The chain carries TRBV18 and TRBJ2-1; D call uncertain. This CDR3 contains 13 residues. CDR1 KGHSH and CDR2 LQKENI come from the germline V gene. Trimming left V 3 bases short and J 4 bases short, with 7 bases between. The whole variable domain, filled in from reference TRBV18 and TRBJ2-1, reads NAGVMQNPRHLVRRRGQEARLRCSPMKGHSHVYWYRQLPEEGLKFMVYLQKENIIDESGMPKERFSAEFPKEGPSILRIQQVVRGDSAAYFCASSPLLYNEQFFGPGTRLTVL.

The rearrangement links TRBV14 to TRBJ1-2; D remains unclear. The CDR3 is made up of 18 amino acids. V was shortened by 1 base and J by 1 base, with 19 bases between the two germline ends. Germline CDR1 reads SGHDN; CDR2 reads FVKESK. This CDR3 reads CASSQVVAGTTSNYGYTF. The DNA for the CDR3 is TGTGCCAGCAGCCAAGTGGTCGCAGGAACAACAAGTAACTATGGCTACACCTTC.

This chain uses TRBV5-1 with TRBJ1-4; perhaps TRBD1 as D (5 bases). Germline-derived CDR1 and CDR2 are SGHRS and YFSETQ. This CDR3 contains 17 residues. The V end was cut by 4 bases, the J end by 0 bases, with 16 bases between. The CDR3, as DNA: TGCGCCAGCAGCCGCGGGGCGGGCGCCACAACTAATGAAAAACTGTTTTTT. It codes for CASSRGAGATTNEKLFF.

CDR3 in amino acids: CASRPGQGRAEAFF. The CDR3 nucleotides read TGTGCCAGTAGGCCCGGACAGGGGAGAGCTGAAGCTTTCTTT. The rearrangement links TRBV19 to TRBJ1-1; the match to TRBD1 covers 9 bases. Germline trimming cut 6 bases from V and 6 bases from J; bases unmatched to any gene: 8. CDR1 is LNHDA, CDR2 SQIVND, per germline (reference sequence). The CDR3 contains 14 residues.

This clone was detected once. The chain is built from TRBV29-1 and TRBJ2-1; D remains ambiguous. Germline V gene sequence: CDR1 SQVTM, CDR2 ANQGSEA. CDR3 length equals 11 residues. Trimming left V 5 bases short and J 10 bases short, with 12 bases between. The CDR3 coding sequence is TGCAGCGTTAGCAACCTACAGGAGCAGTTCTTC. Translation: CSVSNLQEQFF.

V is TRBV7-9 and J is TRBJ2-7; no definite D call. Trimming removed 2 bases from V and 4 bases from J, with 3 bases in between. CDR1 is SEHNR, CDR2 FQNEAQ, per germline (reference sequence). CDR3 length: 11 amino acids. Here the CDR3 reads CASSLRYEQYF. The CDR3, as DNA: TGTGCCAGCAGCTTAAGGTACGAGCAGTACTTC.

The rearrangement links TRBV28 to TRBJ2-7, with D maybe TRBD2 (6 bases). The CDR3 runs 18 residues. Germline CDR1 MDHEN, CDR2 SYDVKM. V was clipped by 3 bases and J by 0 bases, with 21 bases between them. Written as DNA, the CDR3 is TGTGCCAGCAGTTTTCCATTGGTCTGGGGGAGGAGCTCCTACGAGCAGTACTTC. Its protein product is CASSFPLVWGRSSYEQYF.

This sequence joins TRBV7-9 and TRBJ2-5; D perhaps matches TRBD2 (6 bases). The germline V gene encodes CDR1 SEHNR and CDR2 FQNEAQ (reference sequence). The germline V and J ends were trimmed by 1 base and 2 bases, with 14 bases remaining between them. The CDR3 is 16 residues long. Here the CDR3 DNA reads TGTGCCAGCAGCTTAGAGGGTAGCGGATTTCAAGAGACCCAGTACTTC. Protein sequence: CASSLEGSGFQETQYF.

The chain carries TRBV28 and TRBJ2-1; 13 bases match TRBD2. Unmatched junction bases numbered 9, after V lost 5 bases and J lost 5 bases. CDR1 MDHEN and CDR2 SYDVKM come from the germline V gene. The CDR3 covers 17 residues. CDR3 nucleotides: TGTGCCAGCAGTACCCCCGGACTAGCGGGAGTAAACAATGAGCAGTTCTTC. It specifies CASSTPGLAGVNNEQFF.

This rearrangement joins TRBV7-2 to TRBJ1-5, with D possibly TRBD1 on 5 matching bases. V was clipped by 3 bases and J by 2 bases, with 14 bases between them. Germline CDR1 reads SGHTA; CDR2 reads FQGNSA. The CDR3 consists of 16 residues. CDR3 DNA: TGTGCCAGCAGCTTCGAAGGGGCCCGAGGCAATCAGCCCCAGCATTTT. This codes for CASSFEGARGNQPQHF.

The chain employs TRBV4-2 and TRBJ2-2; TRBD2 matches at 9 bases. V was pared by 0 bases and J by 5 bases, with 7 bases of the junction left unmatched. CDR3 length equals 17 residues. Germline CDR1 reads LGHNA; CDR2 reads YNFKEQ. CDR3 bases: TGTGCCAGCAGCCAAGATCGGCGGGAGGGTAGTACCGGGGAGCTGTTTTTT. This translates into CASSQDRREGSTGELFF.

The chain couples TRBV7-2 to TRBJ2-6; a weak D match, TRBD2 (6 bases). V was trimmed by 6 bases and J by 0 bases, leaving 21 bases between them. Germline V lookup: CDR1 SGHTA, CDR2 FQGNSA. This CDR3 has 19 residues. DNA for the CDR3: TGTGCCAGCAGTCTCGGGCTAGCGAGGTTCTCCTCTGGGGCCAACGTCCTGACTTTC. Protein product: CASSLGLARFSSGANVLTF.

The chain has TRBV7-2 and TRBJ2-5; 9 bases fit TRBD2. The CDR3 contains 18 residues. Trimming removed 1 base from V and 5 bases from J; junction bases left unmatched: 14. The germline V gene encodes CDR1 SGHTA and CDR2 FQGNSA. The CDR3 loop reads CASSLVSAGGPSGETQYF. Here the CDR3 DNA reads TGTGCCAGCAGCTTAGTCTCGGCGGGAGGGCCGAGCGGGGAGACCCAGTACTTC.

The chain joins TRBV19 to TRBJ1-2; D unclear. The CDR3 consists of 14 residues. V was trimmed by 10 bases and J by 6 bases, leaving 21 bases between them. Germline loops: CDR1 LNHDA, CDR2 SQIVND (reference sequence). As DNA, the CDR3 is TGTGCCACCCTGGCCCTTACAAGGGCTAATGGCTACACCTTC. As protein: CATLALTRANGYTF.

The chain is built from TRBV4-2 and TRBJ1-5; 9 nucleotides align to TRBD1. With V trimmed by 4 bases and J by 9 bases, 4 bases remained unmatched. This CDR3 is built from 13 residues. Looked up from germline, CDR1 is LGHNA and CDR2 is YNFKEQ. The CDR3, as DNA: TGTGCCAGCAGCCTAGGACAGGGGACGCCCCAGCATTTT. It encodes CASSLGQGTPQHF.

The chain employs TRBV5-4 and TRBJ2-3; TRBD2 matches 8 bases. CDR3 size: 17 residues. The germline CDR1 and CDR2 sequences are SGHNT and YYREEE (reference sequence). Losses at the gene ends were 5 bases for V and 0 bases for J; bases not matched to a gene: 11. The chain's CDR3 is CASRIEGREASTDTQYF. The CDR3 nucleotides read TGTGCCAGCAGGATCGAGGGGCGGGAGGCAAGCACAGATACGCAGTATTTT.

As concerns this clone: At one of its ends the junction is not consistent with the germline gene, which may arise from a read error. The sample contains more than one DNA sequence encoding this CDR3. The chain uses TRBV2 and TRBJ2-2, with D tentatively TRBD1 (6 bases). This CDR3 spans 15 amino acids. The germline CDR1 and CDR2 sequences are SNHLY and FYNNEI. The CDR3 reads CASSENRVETGELFF. The DNA for the CDR3 is TGTGCCAGTAGTGAAAACAGGGTAGAAACCGGGGAGCTGTTTTTT.

The V call is TRBV5-8, the J call TRBJ1-1; D perhaps matches TRBD1 (5 bases). The CDR3 sequence is 15 residues long. V gave up 3 bases and J gave up 5 bases, with 17 bases separating them. Germline V lookup: CDR1 SGHTS, CDR2 YDEGEE. CDR3 nucleotide sequence: TGTGCCAGCAGCTGGGGAGTAGGGGTAGCGACTGAAGCTTTCTTT. Amino acid sequence: CASSWGVGVATEAFF.

The chain carries TRBV12-5 and TRBJ2-2, with D hard to call. The germline V and J ends were trimmed by 3 bases and 3 bases, with 14 bases remaining between them. The CDR3 is made up of 16 amino acids. Germline V gene data show CDR1 as LGHNT and CDR2 as FRNRAP. The CDR3 DNA is TGTGCTAGTGGTTTTTATCTTCACTCGGACACCGGGGAGCTGTTTTTT. Amino acids: CASGFYLHSDTGELFF.